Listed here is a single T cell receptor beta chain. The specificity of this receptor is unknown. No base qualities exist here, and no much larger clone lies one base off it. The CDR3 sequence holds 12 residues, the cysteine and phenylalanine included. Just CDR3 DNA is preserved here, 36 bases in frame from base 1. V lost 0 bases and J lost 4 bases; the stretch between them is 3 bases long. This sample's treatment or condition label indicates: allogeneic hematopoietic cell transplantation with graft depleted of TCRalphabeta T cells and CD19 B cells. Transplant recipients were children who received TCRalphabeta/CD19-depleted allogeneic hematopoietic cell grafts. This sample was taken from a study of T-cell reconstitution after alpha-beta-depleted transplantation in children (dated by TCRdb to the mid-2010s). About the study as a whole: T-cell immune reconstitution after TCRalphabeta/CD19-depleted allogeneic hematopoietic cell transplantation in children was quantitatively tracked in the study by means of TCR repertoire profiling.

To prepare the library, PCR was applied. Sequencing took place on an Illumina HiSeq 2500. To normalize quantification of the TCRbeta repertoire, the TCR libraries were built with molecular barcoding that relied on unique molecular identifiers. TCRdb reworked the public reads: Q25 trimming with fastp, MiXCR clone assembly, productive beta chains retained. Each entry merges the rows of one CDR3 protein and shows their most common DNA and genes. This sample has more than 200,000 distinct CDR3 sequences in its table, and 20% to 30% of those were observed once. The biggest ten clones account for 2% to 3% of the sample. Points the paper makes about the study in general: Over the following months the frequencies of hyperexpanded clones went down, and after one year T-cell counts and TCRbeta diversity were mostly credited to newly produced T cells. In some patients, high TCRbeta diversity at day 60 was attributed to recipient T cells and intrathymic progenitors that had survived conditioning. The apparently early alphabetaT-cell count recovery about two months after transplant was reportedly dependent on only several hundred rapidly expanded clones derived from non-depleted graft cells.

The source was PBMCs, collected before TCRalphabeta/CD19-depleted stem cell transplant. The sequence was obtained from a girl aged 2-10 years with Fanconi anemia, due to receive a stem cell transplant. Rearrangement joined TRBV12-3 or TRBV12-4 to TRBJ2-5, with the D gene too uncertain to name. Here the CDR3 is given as CASSLAAETQYF. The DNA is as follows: TGTGCCAGCAGTTTAGCGGCAGAGACCCAGTACTTC.